This T cell receptor (beta chain) was identified in a study of T cell responses to AZD1222 COVID-19 vaccine. Comment on this clone: Antigen unknown.

The table came from immunoSEQ multiplex PCR; TCRdb's copy has only in-frame clones and leaves some out. The sample consists of more than 150,000 clones, 94% of them appearing once. V lost 4 bases to trimming and J lost 2 bases, with 9 bases between them. The CDR3 loop spans 13 amino acids. Germline V gene lookup returns CDR1 SGHRS and CDR2 YFSETQ. Samples with a second dose at about 4 or about 12 weeks were pooled together. General study results and limits: The study sampled repertoires only after the peak T cell response.

This TCR was sampled from an adult who received the AZD1222 COVID-19 vaccine. The V gene is TRBV5-1, the J gene TRBJ2-5; no reliable D call. Sequencing used peripheral blood, obtained 28 days after the second AZD1222 dose. Here the CDR3 reads CASSPGLQETQYF. The CDR3 DNA sequence: TGCGCCAGCAGCCCTGGGCTTCAAGAGACCCAGTACTTC.